A single sample gave rise to the 25 T cell receptor beta chains below, sequenced in a study of cytomegalovirus exposure and HLA in healthy donors. Primers: 60 Vbeta forward and 13 Jbeta reverse. TCRdb keeps only in-frame clones here, not all; method: immunoSEQ multiplex PCR. The sample includes about 140,000 clones. Sequenced sample: PBMCs. The receptors derive from a man between 40 and 49 years old in good health and CMV-seronegative.

This chain links TRBV6-4 with TRBJ1-4; 8 bases line up with TRBD1. V was pared by 5 bases and J by 8 bases, with 10 bases of the junction left unmatched. Germline V gene data show CDR1 as MRHNA and CDR2 as SNTAGT. This CDR3 has 15 amino acids. CDR3 protein: CASSPGQDVGEKLFF. As DNA, the CDR3 is TGTGCCAGCAGTCCGGGACAGGACGTGGGAGAAAAACTGTTTTTT.

V usage is TRBV7-8 and J usage is TRBJ1-2; D is undetermined. This CDR3 has 14 residues. Germline lookup yields CDR1 SGHVS and CDR2 FQNEAQ. The V gene lost 1 base and the J gene lost 8 bases, with 14 bases spanning the gap. The CDR3 DNA reads TGTGCCAGCAGCTTAGGGGCAGCCCTCCCGGGCTACACCTTC. This sequence encodes CASSLGAALPGYTF.

This rearrangement joins TRBV7-8 to TRBJ1-6; the D is unclear. This CDR3 comprises 13 residues. V lost 2 bases to trimming and J lost 8 bases, with 7 bases between them. Germline lookup yields CDR1 SGHVS and CDR2 FQNEAQ. The CDR3 bases are TGTGCCAGCAGCTTAAGGAGGGATTCACCCCTCCACTTT. This translates into CASSLRRDSPLHF.

The chain employs TRBV6-5 and TRBJ2-3; D might be TRBD1 (6 bases). Germline CDR1 and CDR2: MNHEY and SVGAGI. The CDR3 is 13 residues long. V was shortened by 6 bases and J by 1 base, with 8 bases between the two germline ends. The CDR3 loop reads CASRPGGTDTQYF. Here the CDR3 DNA reads TGTGCCAGCAGACCAGGGGGCACAGATACGCAGTATTTT.

The chain carries TRBV15 and TRBJ1-4; no definite D call. CDR3 length equals 15 residues. Germline CDR1 reads LNHNV; CDR2 reads YYDKDF (reference sequence). V was clipped by 5 bases and J by 8 bases, with 18 bases between them. This CDR3 reads CATSRAVGQSEKLFF. CDR3 coding DNA: TGTGCCACCAGCCGAGCGGTGGGCCAAAGCGAAAAACTGTTTTTT.

This chain uses TRBV11-2 with TRBJ2-3, with 10 bases aligning to TRBD2. The CDR3 consists of 16 residues. The germline gives CDR1 SGHAT, CDR2 FQNNGV. The ends lost 4 bases at V and 5 bases at J; junction bases unmatched: 9. This CDR3 is CASSSLSGGPRDTQYF. Here the CDR3 DNA reads TGTGCCAGCAGCTCCCTTAGCGGGGGGCCTAGAGATACGCAGTATTTT.

This sequence joins TRBV12-2 and TRBJ2-5; TRBD2, the table's D call, was not compared with the DNA. TRBV12-2 is deemed a pseudogene. CDR3 size: 14 residues. CDR3 amino acids: CASRFQAGVQTQYF. The CDR3 DNA is TGTGCAAGTCGCTTCCAAGCGGGGGTACAGACCCAGTACTTC.

This rearrangement joins TRBV25-1 to TRBJ2-1; TRBD2 is a possible D gene (7 bases). CDR3 length: 18 residues. V was shortened by 2 bases and J by 2 bases, with 19 bases between the two germline ends. From germline, CDR1 is MGHDK and CDR2 SYGVNS. This CDR3 is CASSEKSWRGPTYNEQFF. The CDR3 coding sequence is TGTGCCAGCAGTGAAAAGAGTTGGCGGGGGCCCACCTACAATGAGCAGTTCTTC.

J is TRBJ2-3 and V is TRBV6-1; 14 bases map to TRBD2. Germline-derived CDR1 and CDR2 are MNHNS and SASEGT. CDR3 length equals 16 residues. The J segment lost 4 bases and the V segment lost 1 base, leaving 1 base of the junction unmatched. The CDR3 reads CASSEGLAGGPDTQYF. For the CDR3, the DNA is TGTGCCAGCAGTGAAGGACTAGCGGGGGGGCCAGATACGCAGTATTTT.

This rearrangement joins TRBV4-1 to TRBJ1-5; D ambiguous. The CDR3 sequence is 15 residues long. V was shortened by 0 bases and J by 4 bases, with 10 bases between the two germline ends. Germline assignment: CDR1 MGHRA and CDR2 YSYEKL. The CDR3 bases are TGCGCCAGCAGCCAAGATCAAACTACTAATCAGCCCCAGCATTTT. It specifies CASSQDQTTNQPQHF.

The rearrangement joins TRBV19 to TRBJ1-1; tentatively, D is TRBD1 (5 bases). The germline gives CDR1 LNHDA, CDR2 SQIVND (reference sequence). This CDR3 has 14 amino acids. V dropped 6 bases and J dropped 0 bases, with 11 bases sitting between them. CDR3 region: CASRPTVMNTEAFF. The CDR3 DNA sequence: TGTGCCAGTAGGCCGACAGTCATGAACACTGAAGCTTTCTTT.

The rearrangement joins TRBV19 to TRBJ1-1, with no clear D. This CDR3 region has 12 residues. The germline V gene encodes CDR1 LNHDA and CDR2 SQIVND (reference sequence). The V and J ends lost 3 bases and 1 base respectively, with 3 bases between them. In DNA form, the CDR3 reads TGTGCCAGTAGTATGGCGAACACTGAAGCTTTCTTT. Its protein product is CASSMANTEAFF. The full variable domain, rest sourced from reference TRBV19 and TRBJ1-1, is DGGITQSPKYLFRKEGQNVTLSCEQNLNHDAMYWYRQDPGQGLRLIYYSQIVNDFQKGDIAEGYSVSREKKESFPLTVTSAQKNPTAFYLCASSMANTEAFFGQGTRLTVV.

This chain links TRBV4-1 with TRBJ2-3, with 8 bases fitting TRBD2. V lost 2 bases, J lost 2 bases, and 3 bases stayed unmatched. CDR1 and CDR2 from the germline V gene are MGHRA and YSYEKL. The CDR3 consists of 15 residues. CDR3 amino acids: CASSQSGGATDTQYF. In DNA form, the CDR3 reads TGCGCCAGCAGCCAATCCGGGGGGGCCACAGATACGCAGTATTTT.

The chain uses TRBV5-1 and TRBJ1-6, with TRBD1 identical over 9 bases. The CDR3 consists of 15 residues. V gave up 4 bases and J gave up 7 bases; unmatched junction bases: 6. Per germline, CDR1 SGHRS and CDR2 YFSETQ. Here the CDR3 reads CASSVWTGDNSPLHF. CDR3 coding DNA: TGCGCCAGCAGCGTATGGACAGGGGACAATTCACCCCTCCACTTT.

CDR3 amino acids: CASSLGPGLAGRNEQFF. The CDR3 DNA reads as TGCGCCAGCAGCCTGGGACCCGGGCTAGCGGGGAGGAATGAGCAGTTCTTC. The J gene is TRBJ2-1, the V gene TRBV5-1; 9 nucleotides align to TRBD2. The germline gives CDR1 SGHRS, CDR2 YFSETQ. V shed 4 bases and J 7 bases; nucleotides not matched to a gene: 15. The length of the CDR3 is 17 residues.

V is TRBV7-2 and J is TRBJ2-3; D may be TRBD2 (7 bases). The CDR3 spans 16 residues. Trimming shortened V by 2 bases and J by 6 bases, and 18 bases separated the two germline ends. The germline CDR1 and CDR2 sequences are SGHTA and FQGNSA. The CDR3: CASSLSLTGGSDTQYF. As DNA, the CDR3 is TGTGCCAGCAGCTTATCCCTTACGGGGGGCTCGGATACGCAGTATTTT. The full variable domain, its missing parts supplied by reference TRBV7-2 and TRBJ2-3, is GAGVSQSPSNKVTEKGKDVELRCDPISGHTALYWYRQSLGQGLEFLIYFQGNSAPDKSGLPSDRFSAERTGGSVSTLTIQRTQQEDSAVYLCASSLSLTGGSDTQYFGPGTRLTVL.

The chain combines TRBV6-5 with TRBJ1-2; D is perhaps TRBD1 (6 bases). In germline, CDR1 is MNHEY, CDR2 SVGAGI. V lost 0 bases and J 3 bases, leaving 14 bases between the germline ends. CDR3 length: 16 amino acids. DNA of the CDR3: TGTGCCAGCAGTTACTCCACATCTCCAGGGGACTATGGCTACACCTTC. Its protein is CASSYSTSPGDYGYTF.

The CDR3, as DNA: TGTGCCAGCAGTTTAACCAGGGACTCAGATACGCAGTATTTT. This encodes CASSLTRDSDTQYF. V and J are TRBV27 and TRBJ2-3, with a tentative D call TRBD2 (6 bases). CDR3 length: 14 residues. CDR1 is MNHEY and CDR2 is SMNVEV in the germline V gene (reference sequence). The V and J ends lost 2 bases and 4 bases respectively, with 10 bases between them.

J is TRBJ1-2 and V is TRBV6-5; possibly TRBD1 for D (6 bases). Trimming cost V 4 bases and J 8 bases, with 20 bases left between them. Germline CDR1 MNHEY, CDR2 SVGAGI. The CDR3 length is 15 residues. The CDR3 nucleotides are TGTGCCAGCAGTTCTTTTGTTGGATCCCAGGGGGGCTACACCTTC. Amino acids: CASSSFVGSQGGYTF.

This chain links TRBV5-4 with TRBJ1-1; a weak D match, TRBD1 (5 bases). CDR1 SGHNT and CDR2 YYREEE come from the germline V gene (reference sequence). V was pared by 0 bases and J by 4 bases, with 13 bases between. The CDR3 runs to 15 residues. CDR3 sequence (DNA): TGTGCCAGCAGCTTGGAGGGAGGAGGGACCACTGAAGCTTTCTTT. Encoded protein: CASSLEGGGTTEAFF.

In regard to this clone: One junction end does not reproduce the germline sequence, and a read error may be involved. The chain links TRBV11-2 to TRBJ2-1; D is undetermined. The CDR3 extends over 12 amino acids. CDR1 and CDR2 from the germline V gene are SGHAT and FQNNGV. The CDR3 nucleotides are TGTGCCAGCAGCCACCCGGGTCGCACGAAGATCTTC. It yields the protein CASSHPGRTKIF.

V gene TRBV7-8 combines with J gene TRBJ2-7; the D gene is possibly TRBD1 (6 bases). This CDR3 region has 13 residues. V gave up 7 bases and J gave up 3 bases, with 13 bases separating them. From germline, CDR1 is SGHVS and CDR2 FQNEAQ. CDR3 nucleotide sequence: TGTGCCAGCACCTTTGGACAGATCTACGAGCAGTACTTC. This codes for CASTFGQIYEQYF.

The chain uses TRBV20-1 and TRBJ2-3, with D possibly matching TRBD2 (5 bases). With 6 bases removed from V and 6 bases from J, the gap between germline ends came to 10 bases. Germline V lookup: CDR1 DFQATT, CDR2 SNEGSKA (reference sequence). The CDR3 length is 11 residues. Here the CDR3 reads CSARRSDTQYF. The DNA for the CDR3 is TGCAGTGCCCGGAGGTCGGATACGCAGTATTTT.

This chain connects TRBV7-7 to TRBJ1-1; 7 nucleotides line up with TRBD1. Germline V lookup: CDR1 SSHAT, CDR2 FNYEAQ (reference sequence). The CDR3 extends over 13 amino acids. The ends lost 5 bases at V and 1 base at J; junction bases unmatched: 1. CDR3 amino acids: CASSRDRNTEAFF. Written as DNA, the CDR3 is TGTGCCAGCAGCCGGGACAGGAACACTGAAGCTTTCTTT.

This chain connects TRBV4-3 to TRBJ1-4; 9 nucleotides align to TRBD1. This CDR3 has 16 residues. V was clipped by 3 bases and J by 6 bases; unmatched bases: 8. Looked up from germline, CDR1 is LGHNA and CDR2 is YSLEER. CDR3 nucleotides: TGCGCCAGCAGCCAGCTACTTACAGGGGGCTATGAAAAACTGTTTTTT. This codes for CASSQLLTGGYEKLFF.